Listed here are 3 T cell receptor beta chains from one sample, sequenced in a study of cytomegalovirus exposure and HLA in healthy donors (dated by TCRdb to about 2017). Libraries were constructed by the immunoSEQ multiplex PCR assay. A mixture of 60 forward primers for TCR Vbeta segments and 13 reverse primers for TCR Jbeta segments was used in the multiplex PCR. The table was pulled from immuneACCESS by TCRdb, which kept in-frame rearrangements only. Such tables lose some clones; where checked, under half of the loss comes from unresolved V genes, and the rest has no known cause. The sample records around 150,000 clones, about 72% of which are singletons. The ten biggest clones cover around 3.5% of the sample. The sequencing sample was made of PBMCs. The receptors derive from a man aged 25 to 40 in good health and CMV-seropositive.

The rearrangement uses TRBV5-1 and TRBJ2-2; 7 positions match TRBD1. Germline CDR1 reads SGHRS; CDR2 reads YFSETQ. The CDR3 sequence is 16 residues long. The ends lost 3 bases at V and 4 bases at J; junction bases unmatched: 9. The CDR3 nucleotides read TGCGCCAGCAGCTCGGAGACAGGGTTGGTCACCGGGGAGCTGTTTTTT. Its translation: CASSSETGLVTGELFF. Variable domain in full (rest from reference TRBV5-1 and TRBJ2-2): KAGVTQTPRYLIKTRGQQVTLSCSPISGHRSVSWYQQTPGQGLQFLFEYFSETQRNKGNFPGRFSGRQFSNSRSEMNVSTLELGDSALYLCASSSETGLVTGELFFGEGSRLTVL.

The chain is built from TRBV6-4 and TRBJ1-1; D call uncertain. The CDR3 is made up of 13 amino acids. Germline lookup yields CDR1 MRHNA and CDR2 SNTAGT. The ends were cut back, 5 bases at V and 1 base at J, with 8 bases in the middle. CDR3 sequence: CASSNSGNTEAFF. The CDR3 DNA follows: TGTGCCAGCAGTAACAGTGGGAACACTGAAGCTTTCTTT.

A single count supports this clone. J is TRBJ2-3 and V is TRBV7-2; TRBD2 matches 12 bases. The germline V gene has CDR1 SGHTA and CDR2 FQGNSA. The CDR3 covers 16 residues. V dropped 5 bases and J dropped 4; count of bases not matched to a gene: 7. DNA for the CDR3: TGTGCCAGCAGCCGGACCCTAGCGGGGGGGCCAGATACGCAGTATTTT. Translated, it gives CASSRTLAGGPDTQYF.